The next 18 T cell receptor beta chains were all read from a single sample in a study. Each CDR3 protein gets one entry after TCRdb re-called the 5' RACE reads with MiXCR. This table has more than 10,000 distinct CDR3 sequences, roughly a quarter appearing once. Material for sequencing was naive CD4+ T cells sorted from blood. Subset reported: naive CD4+ T cells, CD4+CD45RA+CD25-. Receptors were obtained from a female donor with breast cancer.

This clonotype was seen repeatedly, ten times or more. The chain employs TRBV2 and TRBJ2-1; the D gene is possibly TRBD2 (6 bases). CDR1 is SNHLY, CDR2 FYNNEI, per germline. The CDR3 has 14 residues. V was clipped by 4 bases and J by 1 base, with 8 bases between them. CDR3 loop: CASSVADSYNEQFF. The CDR3 nucleotides read TGTGCCAGCAGTGTAGCGGATTCCTACAATGAGCAGTTCTTC.

This clonotype was seen once. The chain recombines TRBV20-1 with TRBJ1-2; a weak D match, TRBD1 (5 bases). Germline V gives CDR1 DFQATT, CDR2 SNEGSKA (reference sequence). The CDR3 is 14 amino acids. With 5 bases removed from V and 8 bases from J, the gap between germline ends came to 21 bases. Written as DNA, the CDR3 is TGCAGTGCTGGATATTACGGGACCTCTGCGGGCTACACCTTC. It encodes CSAGYYGTSAGYTF.

This clonotype was seen only a few times. The CDR3: CASRFREGGQPQHF. CDR3 nucleotides: TGTGCCAGCAGATTCAGGGAGGGGGGTCAGCCCCAGCATTTT. The gene calls are TRBV12-3 or TRBV12-4 and TRBJ1-5, with D possibly being TRBD1 (6 bases). CDR3 length equals 14 residues. Trimming pared 6 bases from V and 6 bases from J, leaving 15 bases between.

The chain is built from TRBV20-1 and TRBJ1-5; D uncertain. Trimming stripped 6 bases from V and 4 bases from J, with 19 bases between. Germline CDR1 DFQATT, CDR2 SNEGSKA (reference sequence). The CDR3 loop spans 15 amino acids. The CDR3 sequence is CSANGDESANQPQHF. Written as DNA, the CDR3 is TGCAGTGCAAACGGAGATGAGTCGGCGAATCAGCCCCAGCATTTT.

This clonotype rates as medium-sized. The chain links TRBV5-1 to TRBJ2-1; TRBD2 matches at 7 bases. This CDR3 has 15 residues. Germline CDR1 SGHRS, CDR2 YFSETQ. The V and J ends lost 6 bases and 4 bases, in that order; junction bases with no gene match: 10. For the CDR3, the DNA is TGCGCCAGCACCTCTAGCGGAGTATCTTACAATGAGCAGTTCTTC. Translating it yields CASTSSGVSYNEQFF.

This clonotype was picked up many times. This chain links TRBV10-2 with TRBJ1-5; TRBD1 agrees at 7 bases. The CDR3 extends over 14 amino acids. CDR1 is WSHSY and CDR2 is SAAADI in the germline V gene. J lost 4 bases, V lost 7 bases, and 7 bases had no gene match. CDR3 coding DNA: TGCGCCAGCAATACCGAGACAGGGAATCAGCCCCAGCATTTT. It codes for CASNTETGNQPQHF.

The sample holds many counts of this clonotype. A junction boundary mismatches the germline segment, possibly from a read error. The chain has TRBV20-1 and TRBJ1-2; perhaps TRBD1 as D (6 bases). Germline V CDR1 and CDR2: DFQATT, SNEGSKA (reference sequence). The CDR3 length is 14 residues. The CDR3 loop is CSARDGQQMYGYTF. The CDR3 DNA is TGCAGTGCTCGAGACGGACAGCAGATGTATGGCTACACCTTC.

Concerning this clonotype itself: With a much larger clone just one base away, this may be a read error. The genes are TRBV6-1 and TRBJ1-5; D unclear. The germline gives CDR1 MNHNS, CDR2 SASEGT. CDR3 length: 15 amino acids. V lost 4 bases to trimming and J lost 1 base, with 11 bases between them. In nucleotides, the CDR3 is TGTGCCAGCAGTGCTGGGCGTACCAGCAATCAGCCCCAGCATTTT. Amino acids: CASSAGRTSNQPQHF.

With regard to this clonotype: Its ends do not fully match the called genes, so a read error is possible. V gene TRBV6-1 combines with J gene TRBJ1-1; TRBD1 matches at 8 bases. This CDR3 has 17 amino acids. Germline CDR1 reads MNHNS; CDR2 reads SASEGT. The DNA for the CDR3 is TGTGCCAGCAGCCCTGGACAGGGTAAGAAGATGAACACTGAAGCTTGCTTT. Translated, it gives CASSPGQGKKMNTEACF.

A word on this clonotype: Germline is not matched at one junction end, which may reflect a read error. The CDR3 bases are TGTGCCAGCAGCTCAAACCGCCGCGGGAATGTAGAGACCCAGCACTTC. The encoded protein is CASSSNRRGNVETQHF. The chain has TRBV7-9 and TRBJ2-5; D might be TRBD2 (6 bases). This CDR3 has 16 residues. CDR1 SEHNR and CDR2 FQNEAQ come from the germline V gene (reference sequence). The complete variable domain, with remaining parts taken from reference TRBV7-9 and TRBJ2-5, reads DTGVSQNPRHKITKRGQNVTFRCDPISEHNRLYWYRQTLGQGPEFLTYFQNEAQLEKSRLLSDRFSAERPKGSFSTLEIQRTEQGDSAMYLCASSSNRRGNVETQHFGPGTRLLVL.

This clonotype is judged medium-sized. J is TRBJ1-4 and V is TRBV6-5, with 11 bases lining up with TRBD1. This CDR3 region has 14 residues. Germline assignment: CDR1 MNHEY and CDR2 SVGAGI. After removal of 6 bases from V and 7 bases from J, the junction contained 4 bases not matched to a gene. The CDR3 loop is CASRPGTGGEKLFF. Written as DNA, the CDR3 is TGTGCCAGCAGGCCCGGGACAGGGGGTGAAAAACTGTTTTTT.

This clonotype was seen many times. The chain has TRBV7-2 and TRBJ2-1, with D perhaps TRBD2 (6 bases). Germline CDR1 reads SGHTA; CDR2 reads FQGNSA. V was cut by 3 bases and J by 5 bases, with 17 bases left in between. The CDR3 loop spans 16 amino acids. The CDR3 nucleotides read TGTGCCAGCAGCTTGCGGGTTAGCGGTACACACAATGAGCAGTTCTTC. Its protein is CASSLRVSGTHNEQFF.

In the case of this clonotype: Given the absence of the conserved phenylalanine or tryptophan at the CDR3 end, a read error is likely. Because the CDR3's place on the DNA is in doubt, the DNA is left out and the CDR3 is given as listed by TCRdb. This chain links TRBV6-1 with TRBJ1-1; the table's TRBD1 call for D was not verified on the DNA. The CDR3 contains 15 residues when both ends are counted. Germline loops: CDR1 MNHNS, CDR2 SASEGT. The CDR3 loop reads CASSEGTGLNTEAVC.

In regard to this clonotype: The CDR3 end shows no conserved phenylalanine or tryptophan, and so a read error is likely. V and J are TRBV20-1 and TRBJ2-3, with unresolved D. V shed 1 base and J shed 3 bases, with 5 bases lying between them. From germline, CDR1 is DFQATT and CDR2 SNEGSKA (reference sequence). CDR3 size: 12 residues. The CDR3 DNA reads TGCAGTGCTAGAGTCGTTACAGATACGCAGTATTTG. Its translation is CSARVVTDTQYL.

Of note for this clonotype: This may come from a read error, since a much larger clone is one base off. The chain is built from TRBV5-4 and TRBJ2-1; the D gene is possibly TRBD2 (5 bases). Germline V gene sequence: CDR1 SGHNT, CDR2 YYREEE (reference sequence). The length of the CDR3 is 15 residues. The CDR3 DNA is TGTGCCAGCAGCATGAGCGGAAGCTCCTACAATGAGCAGTCCTTC. Translating gives CASSMSGSSYNEQSF.

This clonotype was detected only a few times. The V call is TRBV6-6, the J call TRBJ2-7, with D possibly matching TRBD1 (5 bases). V lost 5 bases and J 1 base, leaving 15 bases between the germline ends. Germline values: CDR1 MNHNY, CDR2 SVGAGI (reference sequence). The CDR3 is 15 residues long. The CDR3 loop is CASSTQASVSYEQYF. The CDR3, as DNA: TGTGCCAGCAGTACACAGGCTTCGGTTTCCTACGAGCAGTACTTC.

This clonotype is medium-sized. V and J are TRBV20-1 and TRBJ1-3; D is unclear. V was cut by 3 bases and J by 1 base, with 4 bases left in between. The CDR3 contains 12 residues. The germline V gene encodes CDR1 DFQATT and CDR2 SNEGSKA (reference sequence). CDR3 in DNA: TGCAGTGCTAGGTTATCTGGAAACACCATATATTTT. It yields the protein CSARLSGNTIYF.

A word on this clonotype: A much larger clone lies a single base off, so this may be a read error. The chain combines TRBV6-5 with TRBJ2-7; D is uncertain. This CDR3 is 14 amino acids long. V lost 6 bases to trimming and J lost 0 bases, with 12 bases between them. The germline V gene encodes CDR1 MNHEY and CDR2 SVGAGI. CDR3 DNA sequence: TGTGCCAGCAGCCTTGTCGTAAACTCCTACGAGCAGTACTTC. Translation: CASSLVVNSYEQYF.